This TCR beta chain emerged from a study of T cell responses to AZD1222 COVID-19 vaccine (dated by TCRdb to about 2021). In terms of the full investigation: AZD1222 recipients with second doses at about 4 weeks or about 12 weeks were pooled, because spike-specific TCR depth and breadth did not differ between schedules. Trial participants were enrolled by age into subgroups of 18-55, 56-69 and 70-plus years, and roughly 150, 30 and 60 TCR-sequenced participants, respectively, were included in these subgroups. A total of about 230 trial participants underwent TCR sequencing, of whom about 210 received two doses of AZD1222 and about 25 received two doses of the MenACWY control vaccine.

This clone was picked up a small number of times. Its target antigen remains unknown. No much larger clone is present one base from it, and per-base qualities are unavailable. The CDR3 goes from the cysteine to the phenylalanine over 15 residues. CDR3 DNA only is kept here, 45 bases in frame from base 1. The junction shows trimming of 5 bases on V and 2 bases on J, and the gene matches do not reach 3 bases of it. CDR1 and CDR2 are drawn from the germline V gene: KGHSH, LQKENI. The CDR3 regions of human TCRbeta chains were subjected to immunosequencing. Per the authors' processing: TCRs in the repertoires were compared against a reference library of SARS-CoV-2-specific TCRs that had been generated with the MIRA antigen-specificity platform. Breadth was defined as the fraction of unique TCRs that were SARS-CoV-2-associated, and depth was defined as the fraction of total T cells that were SARS-CoV-2-associated. Each spike-specific TCR was assigned to its reactive spike region and to a CD4 or CD8 class using the MIRA data. Log10-transformed breadth and depth values were compared by one-way ANOVA with Sidak's multiple comparisons tests. The immuneACCESS repertoire file appears here via TCRdb, limited to in-frame rearrangements. These files lack a portion of the clones; in checked studies, under half of the deficit traces to unresolved V genes, and the cause of the others is not known. V, J and clone size were drawn from that table, and D and trimming were deduced from the DNA. The sample table lists approximately 110,000 clones, roughly 86% of them with a count of one. The top ten hold roughly 4.2% of the sample.

What the time point label conveys for this sample: baseline before first vaccination. Samples from vaccinated people were obtained from the UK trials COV001 and COV002, which included a single-blind randomized controlled phase 2/3 trial of AZD1222 (ChAdOx1 nCoV-19) in healthy adults. Trial participant PBMC samples were collected at day 0 and day 28 after the second dose for TCRbeta chain sequencing. Study-wide conclusions, independent of this receptor: Nearly half of unique spike-specific TCRs reportedly recognized epitopes outside regions mutated in the B.1.351 and B.1.1.7 variants. No day 14 peak-response samples were available, so repertoires were characterized only after the peak T cell response. In the small 56-69-year group, the increase in depth fell short of significance, most likely because of low power. Vaccine-associated CD4 TCRs spanned the whole spike protein, with dominant responses in regions 160-218 and 743-854. Participants were mostly white British and included more females than males, and it was suggested by the authors that clonal diversity may have been underestimated. After two AZD1222 doses, spike-specific TCR breadth and depth were significantly higher than at day 0 and than in MenACWY recipients. Conclusions about previously exposed vaccinees are limited because only five to seven AZD1222 recipients were SARS-CoV-2 seropositive at baseline.

The sequencing here drew on peripheral blood, taken on day 0 of AZD1222 vaccination. The rearrangement combines TRBV18 with TRBJ2-7, with TRBD2 identical over 13 junction bases. The TCR was taken from an adult in good health. The CDR3 amino acid sequence is: CASSWTSGGPYEQYF. DNA sequence: TGTGCCAGCTCATGGACTAGCGGGGGACCCTACGAGCAGTACTTC.